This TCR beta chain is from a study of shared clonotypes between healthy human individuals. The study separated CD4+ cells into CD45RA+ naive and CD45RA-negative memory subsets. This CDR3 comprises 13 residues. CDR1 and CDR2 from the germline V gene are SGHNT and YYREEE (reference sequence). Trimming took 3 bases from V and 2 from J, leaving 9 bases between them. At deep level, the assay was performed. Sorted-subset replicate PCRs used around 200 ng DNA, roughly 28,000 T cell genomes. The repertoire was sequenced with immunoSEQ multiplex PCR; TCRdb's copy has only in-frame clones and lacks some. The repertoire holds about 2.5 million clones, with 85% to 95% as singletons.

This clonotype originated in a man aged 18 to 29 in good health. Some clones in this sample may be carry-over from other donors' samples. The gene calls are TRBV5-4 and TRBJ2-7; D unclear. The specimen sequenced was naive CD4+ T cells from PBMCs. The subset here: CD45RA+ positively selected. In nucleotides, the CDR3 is TGTGCCAGCAGCTACCCCCCCGCCTACGAGCAGTACTTC. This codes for CASSYPPAYEQYF.